These T cell receptor beta chains were read from a single sample in a study of chemoradiotherapy in HPV16-positive cancers. Sequencing used immunoSEQ multiplex PCR; TCRdb keeps in-frame clones, though not all of them. There are about 20,000 clones in the sample; about two thirds occur only once, and 2.6% lies in the top ten. Sampling was conducted from a patient who underwent chemoradiotherapy. Receptor source: a human donor with HPV-associated anogenital cancer. The CDR3 runs from the conserved cysteine through the conserved F or W. Fields, in order: J gene, D gene, V gene, clone size, CDR3 DNA, CDR3 protein. A D gene is named only where the DNA matches it firmly. Only some rows state a clone size, as once, few, many or a class for expanded clones.

TRBJ2-5 NA TRBV29-1 NA TGCAGCGCTGGGATTAAGACCCAGTACTTC CSAGIKTQYF
TRBJ1-5 NA TRBV6-1 NA TGTGCCAGCAGTCCCCAACGGCAGCCCCAGCATTTT CASSPQRQPQHF
TRBJ2-7 NA TRBV9 NA TGTGCCAGCAGCGTAAGTGGTAGCGGCGCCTACGAGCAGTACTTC CASSVSGSGAYEQYF
TRBJ2-7 TRBD1 TRBV11-2 NA TGTGCCAGCAGCTTTCAATCGACAGGGCCCTACGAGCAGTACTTC CASSFQSTGPYEQYF
TRBJ2-2 NA TRBV4-1 few TGCGCCAGCCGCCGACAGGCCGACACCGGGGAGCTGTTTTTT CASRRQADTGELFF
TRBJ2-6 NA TRBV28 NA TGTGCCAGCAGTCCCCGACTGGGCTCTGGGGCCAACGTCCTGACTTTC CASSPRLGSGANVLTF
TRBJ1-4 NA TRBV7-8 once TGTGCCAGCAGCTTAGGGGTGGAGAATGAAAAACTGTTTTTT CASSLGVENEKLFF
TRBJ1-1 NA TRBV21-1 NA TGTGCCAGCAGCGAAGGGATCAGGGAAAGTTTGAACACTGAAGCTTTCTTT CASSEGIRESLNTEAFF
TRBJ1-2 NA TRBV4-1 few TGCGCCAGCAGCCAAGGGACACTCAATCCCTATGGCTACACCTTC CASSQGTLNPYGYTF
TRBJ2-1 TRBD2 TRBV15 NA TGTGCCACCAGCAGGAGCGGGAGGGCAGGGCCCGAGCAGTTCTTC CATSRSGRAGPEQFF
TRBJ1-2 NA TRBV6-1 NA TGTGCCAGCAGTGAAATTGAGCAGGGACTCTTC CASSEIEQGLF
TRBJ2-2 NA TRBV2 NA TGTGCCAGCAGGAGGGAGAGGAACACCGGGGAGCTGTTTTTT CASRRERNTGELFF